The 15 T cell receptor beta chains listed next were all sequenced from one sample in a study of T cells in Graves' hyperthyroidism and ophthalmopathy. From RNA transcripts, TCR beta CDR3 regions were amplified. The primer set for the first-round RT-PCR of the TCR CDR3 was HTBI. TCRdb itself ran the multiplex PCR reads through MiXCR, one entry per CDR3 protein. The table has about 420,000 distinct CDR3 sequences, roughly 13% seen once. Sequences were obtained from blood. The receptors originated from a woman aged 18 to 35 with Graves' hyperthyroidism.

This clonotype showed up many times. V gene TRBV7-3 combines with J gene TRBJ2-5; the D is unclear. The V end was cut by 4 bases, the J end by 4 bases, with 13 bases between. Per germline, CDR1 SGHTA and CDR2 FQGTGA. This CDR3 is built from 14 residues. In DNA, the CDR3 is TGTGCCAGCAGCTCAAACGGCGCCCCAGAGACCCAGTACTTC. It yields the protein CASSSNGAPETQYF. Drawing the rest from reference TRBV7-3 and TRBJ2-5, the complete variable domain is GAGVSQTPSNKVTEKGKYVELRCDPISGHTALYWYRQSLGQGPEFLIYFQGTGAADDSGLPNDRFFAVRPEGSVSTLKIQRTERGDSAVYLCASSSNGAPETQYFGPGTRLLVL.

The chain joins TRBV27 to TRBJ2-7; unclear D gene. The germline V gene has CDR1 MNHEY and CDR2 SMNVEV (reference sequence). The CDR3 loop spans 15 amino acids. Trimming removed 5 bases at V and 2 bases at J, with 16 bases between. As DNA, the CDR3 is TGTGCCAGCAGTCCGTGGGTCGAAACTGCCTACGAGCAGTACTTC. Translation: CASSPWVETAYEQYF.

This clonotype showed up many times. CDR3 nucleotide sequence: TGTGCCAGCAGTTTACGGGCAATCAATGAGCAGTTCTTC. This codes for CASSLRAINEQFF. The chain is built from TRBV27 and TRBJ2-1, with no clear D. CDR3 length: 13 amino acids. Germline assignment: CDR1 MNHEY and CDR2 SMNVEV (reference sequence). Between the trimmed V and J ends, which lost 2 bases and 6 bases, there was a span of 8 bases.

The table lists this clonotype with many counts. The V gene is TRBV12-3 or TRBV12-4, the J gene TRBJ2-5, with D perhaps matching TRBD1 (7 bases). V dropped 8 bases and J dropped 5 bases, with 15 bases sitting between them. This CDR3 comprises 13 residues. The CDR3 reads CASGGGFGETQYF. DNA for the CDR3: TGTGCCAGCGGAGGGGGCTTTGGGGAGACCCAGTACTTC.

Comments on this clonotype: The CDR3 does not end in the conserved phenylalanine or tryptophan, so this is likely a read error. The chain has TRBV3-1 and TRBJ1-1, with D perhaps matching TRBD1 (6 bases). Trimming left V 4 bases short and J 5 bases short, with 8 bases between. The CDR3 is 12 residues long. The germline V gene encodes CDR1 LGHDT and CDR2 YNNKEL (reference sequence). The CDR3 sequence: CASSPDRTEAFL. The CDR3 nucleotides read TGTGCCAGCAGCCCAGACAGGACTGAAGCTTTCCTT.

Remarks on this clonotype: Since a much larger clone is just one base distant, this may be a read error. The J gene is TRBJ2-2, the V gene TRBV3-1, with TRBD2 identical over 9 bases. Germline V gene lookup returns CDR1 LGHDT and CDR2 YNNKEL (reference sequence). This CDR3 region has 15 residues. CDR3 DNA: TGTACCAGCAGCCTTAGCGGGGGGAACACCGGGGAGCTGTTTTTT. As protein: CTSSLSGGNTGELFF.

This clonotype was observed a few times. This chain connects TRBV6-5 to TRBJ2-2, with 10 bases matching TRBD1. J was trimmed by 4 bases and V by 0 bases; bases with no gene match: 5. This CDR3 contains 17 residues. Germline values: CDR1 MNHEY, CDR2 SVGAGI. As DNA, the CDR3 is TGTGCCAGCAGTTACTCGAGGGGGACAGGGGTCACCGGGGAGCTGTTTTTT. Protein: CASSYSRGTGVTGELFF.

At least ten counts were recorded for this clonotype. The chain is built from TRBV20-1 and TRBJ2-3; TRBD1 is a possible D gene (6 bases). Germline V gene sequence: CDR1 DFQATT, CDR2 SNEGSKA (reference sequence). The V and J ends lost 5 bases and 5 bases respectively, with 20 bases between them. There are 15 residues in the CDR3. The CDR3 coding sequence is TGCAGTGCTTCTCGAGAAGTAGGGGGTCGAGATACGCAGTATTTT. Translating gives CSASREVGGRDTQYF.

This clonotype was recorded at least ten times. V is TRBV28 and J is TRBJ2-1, with TRBD2 matching over 10 bases. The CDR3 is 16 residues long. CDR1 is MDHEN and CDR2 is SYDVKM in the germline V gene. The V gene end was trimmed by 4 bases and the J gene end by 6 bases; junction bases not matched to a gene: 9. This CDR3 reads CASSSPSGRGSNEQFF. In DNA, the CDR3 is TGTGCCAGCAGTTCCCCAAGCGGGAGGGGTTCCAATGAGCAGTTCTTC.

The sample holds many counts of this clonotype. The chain combines TRBV12-3 or TRBV12-4 with TRBJ1-2; a weak D match, TRBD1 (6 bases). V was trimmed by 1 base and J by 4 bases, leaving 10 bases between them. This CDR3 has 14 residues. In DNA, the CDR3 is TGTGCCAGCAGTTTAGGTGCGACAGGCTATGGCTACACCTTC. Translating gives CASSLGATGYGYTF.

This clonotype was observed at least ten times. The chain recombines TRBV5-1 with TRBJ2-7, with 11 positions matching TRBD2. The CDR3 runs 16 residues. V trimming: 1 base; J trimming: 2 bases; junction bases outside the gene matches: 5. The germline V gene encodes CDR1 SGHRS and CDR2 YFSETQ. As DNA, the CDR3 is TGCGCCAGCAGCTTGACGTCGACTAGCGGGACCTACGAGCAGTACTTC. Translating gives CASSLTSTSGTYEQYF.

The rearrangement links TRBV6-1 to TRBJ2-2; possibly TRBD2 for D (6 bases). This CDR3 has 15 amino acids. In germline, CDR1 is MNHNS, CDR2 SASEGT. Between the trimmed V and J ends, which lost 6 bases and 0 bases, there was a span of 11 bases. The CDR3 bases are TGTGCCAGCAGGGAGGGGCCTGCGAACACCGGGGAGCTGTTTTTT. Translation: CASREGPANTGELFF.

V and J are TRBV12-3 or TRBV12-4 and TRBJ1-2; possible D gene TRBD1, 6 bases. Trimming removed 6 bases at V and 8 bases at J, with 16 bases between. The CDR3 extends over 13 amino acids. DNA for the CDR3: TGTGCCAGCAGGGCCGGGGGCTTTTGGGGCTACACCTTC. Translation: CASRAGGFWGYTF.

The chain uses TRBV7-8 and TRBJ2-5; 13 nucleotides align to TRBD2. Germline CDR1 and CDR2: SGHVS and FQNEAQ. CDR3 size: 16 residues. V shed 4 bases and J 1 base; nucleotides not matched to a gene: 3. The DNA of the CDR3 is TGTGCCAGCAGCTCGACTAGCGGGAGGCCCCAAGAGACCCAGTACTTC. It translates to CASSSTSGRPQETQYF.

This clonotype was found many times. This sequence joins TRBV6-6 and TRBJ1-1, with a possible D match to TRBD1 (6 bases). This CDR3 has 16 amino acids. Looked up from germline, CDR1 is MNHNY and CDR2 is SVGAGI (reference sequence). Trimming shortened V by 2 bases and J by 3 bases, and 16 bases separated the two germline ends. The CDR3 here is CASSYISFGGHTEAFF. The CDR3 DNA reads TGTGCCAGCAGTTACATTAGCTTCGGGGGGCACACTGAAGCTTTCTTT.